This record looks at one TCR beta chain sequence and its context. This specimen belongs to a study of shared clonotypes between healthy human individuals. Germline V CDR1 and CDR2: SGHTA, FQGNSA. V gave up 4 bases and J gave up 4 bases, with 11 bases separating them. This CDR3 is built from 14 residues. The data were produced by immunoSEQ multiplex PCR, yet TCRdb's version contains in-frame clones alone and is incomplete. The repertoire consists of about 2.3 million clones, with 80% to 95% occurring once and the leading ten covering 0.39%. The source material was naive CD4+ T cells from PBMCs. Subset indicated: CD45RA+ positively selected. This chain uses TRBV7-2 with TRBJ2-1; the D gene could be TRBD1 or TRBD2 (5 bases each). The origin of this receptor is a man aged 18 to 30 in good health. Some clones in this sample may be carry-over from other donors' samples. CDR3 sequence (DNA): TGTGCCAGCAGCTCCCCCGGGGCGTACAATGAGCAGTTCTTC. Translated: CASSSPGAYNEQFF.